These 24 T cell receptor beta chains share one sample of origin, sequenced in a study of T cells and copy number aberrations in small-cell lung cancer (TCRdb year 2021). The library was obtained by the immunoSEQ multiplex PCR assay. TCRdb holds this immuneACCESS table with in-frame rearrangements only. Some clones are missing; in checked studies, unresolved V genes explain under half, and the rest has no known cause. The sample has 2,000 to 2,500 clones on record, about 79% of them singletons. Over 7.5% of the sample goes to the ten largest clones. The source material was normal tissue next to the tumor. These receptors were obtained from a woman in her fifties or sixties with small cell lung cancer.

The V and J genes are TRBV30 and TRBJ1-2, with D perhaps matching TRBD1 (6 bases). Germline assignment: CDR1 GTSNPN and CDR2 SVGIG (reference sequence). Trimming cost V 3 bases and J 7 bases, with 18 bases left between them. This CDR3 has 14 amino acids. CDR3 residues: CAWSPGQQMGGYTF. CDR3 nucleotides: TGTGCCTGGAGCCCGGGACAACAAATGGGTGGCTACACCTTC.

The CDR3 region has the DNA TGTGCCAGCACTCCGGGTCCAGCGAACACTGAAGCTTTCTTT. Translating gives CASTPGPANTEAFF. The chain uses TRBV6-4 and TRBJ1-1; D call uncertain. V was pared by 7 bases and J by 1 base, with 13 bases between. From germline, CDR1 is MRHNA and CDR2 SNTAGT. The CDR3 sequence is 14 residues long.

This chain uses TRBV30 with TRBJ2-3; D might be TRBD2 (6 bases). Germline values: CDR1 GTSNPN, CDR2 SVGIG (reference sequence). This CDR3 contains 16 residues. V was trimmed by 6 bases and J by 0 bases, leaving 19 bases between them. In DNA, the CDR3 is TGTGCCTGTGAGCGTATAGCGGTTTCTAGCACAGATACGCAGTATTTT. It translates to CACERIAVSSTDTQYF.

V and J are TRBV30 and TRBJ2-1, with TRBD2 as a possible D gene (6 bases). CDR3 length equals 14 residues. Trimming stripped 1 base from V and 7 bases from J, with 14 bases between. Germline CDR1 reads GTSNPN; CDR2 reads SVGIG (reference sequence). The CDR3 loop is CAWSEGLSGNEQFF. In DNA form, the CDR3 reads TGTGCCTGGAGTGAGGGACTGAGCGGGAATGAGCAGTTCTTC.

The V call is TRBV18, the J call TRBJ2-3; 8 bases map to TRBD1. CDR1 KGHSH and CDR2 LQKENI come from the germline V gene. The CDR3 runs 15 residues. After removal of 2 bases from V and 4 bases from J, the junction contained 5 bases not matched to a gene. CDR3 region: CASSPRAGGSDTQYF. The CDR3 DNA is TGTGCCAGCTCACCAAGGGCAGGGGGCTCAGATACGCAGTATTTT.

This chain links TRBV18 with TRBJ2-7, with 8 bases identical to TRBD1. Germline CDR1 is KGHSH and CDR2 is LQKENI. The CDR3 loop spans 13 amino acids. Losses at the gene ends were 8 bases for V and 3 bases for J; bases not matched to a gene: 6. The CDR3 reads CASRTGMGYEQYF. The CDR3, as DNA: TGTGCCAGCAGGACAGGGATGGGCTACGAGCAGTACTTC.

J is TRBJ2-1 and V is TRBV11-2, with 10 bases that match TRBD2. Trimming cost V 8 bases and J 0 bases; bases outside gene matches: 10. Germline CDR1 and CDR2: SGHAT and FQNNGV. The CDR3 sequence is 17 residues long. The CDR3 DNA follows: TGTGCCAGCGCAACTGAGCGGGGGGGTCTCTCCTACAATGAGCAGTTCTTC. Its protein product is CASATERGGLSYNEQFF.

The CDR3, as DNA: TGCAGCGTCCAAAAGGGTTCCGGAAACACCATATATTTT. Amino acid sequence: CSVQKGSGNTIYF. The chain has TRBV29-1 and TRBJ2-2; no clear D. The J call could be wrong; TRBJ1-3 is a better fit for the DNA end. CDR1 and CDR2 from the germline V gene are SQVTM and ANQGSEA. The CDR3 runs 13 residues.

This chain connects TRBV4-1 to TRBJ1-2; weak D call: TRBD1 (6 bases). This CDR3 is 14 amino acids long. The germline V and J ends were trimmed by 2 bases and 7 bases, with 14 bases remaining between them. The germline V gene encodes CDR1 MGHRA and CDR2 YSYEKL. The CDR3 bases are TGCGCCAGCAGCCAAAATCAGGGGTGGGGTGGCTACACCTTC. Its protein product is CASSQNQGWGGYTF.

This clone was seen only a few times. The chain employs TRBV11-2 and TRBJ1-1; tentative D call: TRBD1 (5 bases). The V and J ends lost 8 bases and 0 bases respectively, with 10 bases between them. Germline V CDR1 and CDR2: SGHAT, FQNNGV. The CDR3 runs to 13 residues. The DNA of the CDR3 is TGTGCCAGCCAGAGGGGTATGAACACTGAAGCTTTCTTT. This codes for CASQRGMNTEAFF.

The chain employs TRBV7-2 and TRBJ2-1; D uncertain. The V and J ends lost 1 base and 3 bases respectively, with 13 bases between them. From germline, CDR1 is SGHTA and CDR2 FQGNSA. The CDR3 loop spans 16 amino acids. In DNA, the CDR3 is TGTGCCAGCAGCTTAGGCGGAACCGCTCTCTACAATGAGCAGTTCTTC. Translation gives CASSLGGTALYNEQFF.

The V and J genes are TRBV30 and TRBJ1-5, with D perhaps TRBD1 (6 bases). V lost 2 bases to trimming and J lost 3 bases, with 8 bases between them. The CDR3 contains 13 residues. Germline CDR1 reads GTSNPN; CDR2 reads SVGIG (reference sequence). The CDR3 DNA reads TGTGCCTGGAGTACAGGGCACAATCAGCCCCAGCATTTT. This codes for CAWSTGHNQPQHF.

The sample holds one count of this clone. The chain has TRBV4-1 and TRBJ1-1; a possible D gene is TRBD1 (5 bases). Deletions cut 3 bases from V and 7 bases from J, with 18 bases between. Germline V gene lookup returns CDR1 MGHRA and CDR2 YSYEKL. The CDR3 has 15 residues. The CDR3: CASSHLTGGVNEAFF. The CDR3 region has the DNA TGCGCCAGCAGCCATCTGACCGGGGGGGTAAATGAAGCTTTCTTT.

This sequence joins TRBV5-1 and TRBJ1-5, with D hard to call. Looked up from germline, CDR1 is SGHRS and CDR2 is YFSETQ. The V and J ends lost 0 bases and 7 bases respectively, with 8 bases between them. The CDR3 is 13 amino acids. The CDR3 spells CASSLAPGQPQHF. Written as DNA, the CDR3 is TGCGCCAGCAGCTTGGCTCCCGGGCAGCCCCAGCATTTT. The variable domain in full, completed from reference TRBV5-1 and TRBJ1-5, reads KAGVTQTPRYLIKTRGQQVTLSCSPISGHRSVSWYQQTPGQGLQFLFEYFSETQRNKGNFPGRFSGRQFSNSRSEMNVSTLELGDSALYLCASSLAPGQPQHFGDGTRLSIL.

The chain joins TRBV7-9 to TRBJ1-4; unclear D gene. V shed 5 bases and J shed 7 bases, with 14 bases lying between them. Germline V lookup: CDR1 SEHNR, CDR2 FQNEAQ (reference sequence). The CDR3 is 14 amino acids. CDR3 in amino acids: CASSPSYAGEKLFF. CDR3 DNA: TGTGCCAGCAGCCCAAGCTACGCCGGTGAAAAACTGTTTTTT.

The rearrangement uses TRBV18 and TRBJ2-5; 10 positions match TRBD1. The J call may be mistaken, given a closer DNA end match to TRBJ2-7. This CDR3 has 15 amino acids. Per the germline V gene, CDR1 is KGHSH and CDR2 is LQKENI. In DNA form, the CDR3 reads TGTGCCAGCTCACCACGGGGGACAGGGGTCTACGAGCAGTACTTC. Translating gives CASSPRGTGVYEQYF.

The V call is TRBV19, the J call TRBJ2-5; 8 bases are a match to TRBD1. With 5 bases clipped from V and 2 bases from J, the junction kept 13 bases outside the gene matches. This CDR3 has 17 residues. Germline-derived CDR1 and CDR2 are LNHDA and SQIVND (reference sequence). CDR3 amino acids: CASSPSDREVRQETQYF. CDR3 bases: TGTGCCAGTAGTCCATCGGACAGGGAAGTCCGACAAGAGACCCAGTACTTC.

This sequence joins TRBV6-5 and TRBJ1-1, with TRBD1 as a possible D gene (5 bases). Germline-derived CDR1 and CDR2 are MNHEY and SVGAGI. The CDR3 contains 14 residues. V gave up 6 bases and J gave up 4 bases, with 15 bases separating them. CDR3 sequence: CASSILQGGTEAFF. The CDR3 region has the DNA TGTGCCAGCAGCATACTCCAGGGAGGCACTGAAGCTTTCTTT.

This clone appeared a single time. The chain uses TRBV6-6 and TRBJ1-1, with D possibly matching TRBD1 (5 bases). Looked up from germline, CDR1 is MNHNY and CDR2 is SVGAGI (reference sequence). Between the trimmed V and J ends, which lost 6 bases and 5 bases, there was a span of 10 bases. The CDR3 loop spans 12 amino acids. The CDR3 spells CASRETATEAFF. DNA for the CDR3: TGTGCCAGCAGAGAGACAGCAACTGAAGCTTTCTTT.

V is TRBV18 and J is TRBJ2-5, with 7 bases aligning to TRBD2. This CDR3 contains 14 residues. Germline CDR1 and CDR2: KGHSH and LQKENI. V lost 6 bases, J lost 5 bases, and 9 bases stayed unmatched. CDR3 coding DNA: TGTGCCAGCTCCGCGTCTAGCGGTCCGGAGACCCAGTACTTC. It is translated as CASSASSGPETQYF.

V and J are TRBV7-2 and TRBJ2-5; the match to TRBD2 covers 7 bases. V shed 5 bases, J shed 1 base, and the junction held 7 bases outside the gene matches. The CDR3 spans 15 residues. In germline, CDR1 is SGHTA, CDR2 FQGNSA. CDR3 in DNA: TGTGCCAGCAGCCCGAGTAGCGGGTCCCAAGAGACCCAGTACTTC. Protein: CASSPSSGSQETQYF.

The CDR3 reads CASSLGGDRNRSPLHF. As DNA, the CDR3 is TGTGCCAGCAGCTTAGGAGGAGACAGGAATCGCTCACCCCTCCACTTT. The V call is TRBV7-2, the J call TRBJ1-6, with a possible D match to TRBD1 (6 bases). The CDR3 is made up of 16 amino acids. Germline-derived CDR1 and CDR2 are SGHTA and FQGNSA. V lost 1 base and J 10 bases, leaving 17 bases between the germline ends.

CDR3 sequence: CASSQGVAGPLEQFF. CDR3 nucleotides: TGCGCCAGCAGCCAAGGTGTAGCGGGTCCCCTGGAGCAGTTCTTC. The chain employs TRBV4-1 and TRBJ2-1, with 7 bases that match TRBD2. J was trimmed by 10 bases and V by 1 base; bases with no gene match: 10. This CDR3 is 15 amino acids long. Germline V gene sequence: CDR1 MGHRA, CDR2 YSYEKL.

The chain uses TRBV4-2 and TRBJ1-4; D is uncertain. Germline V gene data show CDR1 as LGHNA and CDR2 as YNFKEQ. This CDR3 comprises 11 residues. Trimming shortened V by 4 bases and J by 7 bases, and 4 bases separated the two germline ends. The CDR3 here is CASSPGEKLFF. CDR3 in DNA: TGTGCCAGCAGCCCAGGTGAAAAACTGTTTTTT.